Below, 9 T cell receptor beta chains from the same sample are listed, as sequenced in a study of Ad26.COV2.S vaccination and SARS-CoV-2 variants. Here immunoSEQ multiplex PCR was the method, and the copy in TCRdb shows in-frame clones only, minus some. Of some 340,000 clones in the sample, over 80% were seen once. The treatment is: roughly 19 received Ad26.COV2.S at low or high dose, single or two shots; 5 received placebo; per-sample allocation not given. Sampling took place 63 days after the first vaccine or placebo injection. The material was peripheral blood, obtained in a trial of Ad26.COV2.S vaccine versus placebo. Receptor source: a person aged 18-65 years who received the Ad26.COV2.S COVID-19 vaccine or a placebo.

CDR3 DNA sequence: TGTGCCAGCAGTTACCTGGGGGCGGTCTATGGAAACACCATATATTTT. It yields the protein CASSYLGAVYGNTIYF. The chain couples TRBV6-6 to TRBJ1-3, with D maybe TRBD1 (6 bases). CDR3 length: 16 residues. Germline CDR1 and CDR2: MNHNY and SVGAGI (reference sequence). Trimming took off 2 bases at V and 3 bases at J, with 14 bases between the two ends.

This chain links TRBV7-6 with TRBJ2-7; TRBD1 agrees at 7 bases. This CDR3 region has 15 residues. V trimming: 3 bases; J trimming: 5 bases; junction bases outside the gene matches: 10. Germline V gene data show CDR1 as SGHVS and CDR2 as FNYEAQ. The CDR3 DNA reads as TGTGCCAGCAGCTTCAGACAGGGCTTATCGGACGAGCAGTACTTC. Protein product: CASSFRQGLSDEQYF.

This clone has just a few counts. The CDR3 sequence is CSAAFGAGNQPQHF. The CDR3 DNA sequence: TGCAGCGCCGCGTTTGGGGCCGGCAATCAGCCCCAGCATTTT. The chain recombines TRBV29-1 with TRBJ1-5, with TRBD1 as a possible D gene (5 bases). CDR1 is SQVTM and CDR2 is ANQGSEA in the germline V gene. V lost 7 bases and J lost 2, with 15 bases in between. The CDR3 sequence is 14 residues long. The variable domain in full, with the rest retrieved from reference TRBV29-1 and TRBJ1-5, is SAVISQKPSRDICQRGTSLTIQCQVDSQVTMMFWYRQQPGQSLTLIATANQGSEATYESGFVIDKFPISRPNLTFSTLTVSNMSPEDSSIYLCSAAFGAGNQPQHFGDGTRLSIL.

This clone was observed a few times. The genes are TRBV9 and TRBJ1-3, with D uncertain. Germline CDR1 reads SGDLS; CDR2 reads YYNGEE. V lost 0 bases to trimming and J lost 0 bases, with 7 bases between them. The CDR3 runs to 15 residues. The CDR3: CASSVGGSSGNTIYF. Here the CDR3 DNA reads TGTGCCAGCAGCGTAGGTGGGAGCTCTGGAAACACCATATATTTT.

On this clone: This sample also contains other DNA sequences that code for the same CDR3. This chain connects TRBV5-4 to TRBJ1-1, with D possibly being TRBD1 (5 bases). The V and J ends lost 0 bases and 0 bases respectively, with 6 bases between them. Germline V gene lookup returns CDR1 SGHNT and CDR2 YYREEE (reference sequence). This CDR3 region has 14 residues. In DNA, the CDR3 is TGTGCCAGCAGCTTGGGGGGGATGAACACTGAAGCTTTCTTT. Its protein product is CASSLGGMNTEAFF.

The chain joins TRBV28 to TRBJ1-6; D possibly corresponds to TRBD1 (5 bases). V shed 6 bases and J shed 7 bases, with 7 bases lying between them. Germline values: CDR1 MDHEN, CDR2 SYDVKM. This CDR3 has 12 amino acids. CDR3 sequence reads: CASSGGNSPLHF. In nucleotides, the CDR3 is TGTGCCAGCAGCGGGGGAAATTCACCCCTCCACTTT.

J is TRBJ2-3 and V is TRBV24-1; possibly TRBD1 or TRBD2 for D (7 bases each). Germline V gene data show CDR1 as KGHDR and CDR2 as SFDVKD. The CDR3 is made up of 15 amino acids. Trimming removed 6 bases at V and 2 bases at J, with 14 bases between. CDR3 protein: CATSPGGGYTDTQYF. The CDR3 bases are TGTGCCACCAGTCCAGGGGGAGGGTACACAGATACGCAGTATTTT.

The table lists this clone with a count of one. This chain connects TRBV4-2 to TRBJ1-6, with D uncertain. Trimming cost V 0 bases and J 10 bases, with 13 bases left between them. Germline CDR1 LGHNA, CDR2 YNFKEQ. The CDR3 length is 15 residues. The CDR3 DNA reads TGTGCCAGCAGCCAAGATCGAGACATTCGATCACCCCTCCACTTT. Translation gives CASSQDRDIRSPLHF.

The CDR3 DNA follows: TGTGCCAGTAAAGGGGGCATTGAAGCTTTCTTT. Protein product: CASKGGIEAFF. The J gene is TRBJ1-1, the V gene TRBV19, with 7 positions matching TRBD1. The CDR3 sequence is 11 residues long. Germline V gene sequence: CDR1 LNHDA, CDR2 SQIVND (reference sequence). V was clipped by 7 bases and J by 7 bases; unmatched bases: 3.